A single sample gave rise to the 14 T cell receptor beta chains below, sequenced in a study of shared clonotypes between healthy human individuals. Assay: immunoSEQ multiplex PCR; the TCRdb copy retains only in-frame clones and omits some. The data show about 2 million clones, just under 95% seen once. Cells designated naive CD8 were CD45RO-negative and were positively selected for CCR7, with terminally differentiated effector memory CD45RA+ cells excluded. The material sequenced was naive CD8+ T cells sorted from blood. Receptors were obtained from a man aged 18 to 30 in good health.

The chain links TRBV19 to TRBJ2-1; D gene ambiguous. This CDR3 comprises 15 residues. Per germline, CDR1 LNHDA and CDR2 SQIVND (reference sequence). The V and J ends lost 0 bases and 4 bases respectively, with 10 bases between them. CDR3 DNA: TGTGCCAGTAGTATAGATTTTGGGCAGTACAATGAGCAGTTCTTC. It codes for CASSIDFGQYNEQFF.

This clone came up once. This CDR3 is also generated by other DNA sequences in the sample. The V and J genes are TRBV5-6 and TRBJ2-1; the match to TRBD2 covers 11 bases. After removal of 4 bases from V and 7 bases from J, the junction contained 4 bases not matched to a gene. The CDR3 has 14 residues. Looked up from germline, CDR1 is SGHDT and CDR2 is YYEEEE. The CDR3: CASSAGLAVNEQFF. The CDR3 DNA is TGTGCCAGCAGCGCGGGACTAGCGGTAAATGAGCAGTTCTTC. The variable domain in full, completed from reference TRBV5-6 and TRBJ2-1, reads DAGVTQSPTHLIKTRGQQVTLRCSPKSGHDTVSWYQQALGQGPQFIFQYYEEEERQRGNFPDRFSGHQFPNYSSELNVNALLLGDSALYLCASSAGLAVNEQFFGPGTRLTVL.

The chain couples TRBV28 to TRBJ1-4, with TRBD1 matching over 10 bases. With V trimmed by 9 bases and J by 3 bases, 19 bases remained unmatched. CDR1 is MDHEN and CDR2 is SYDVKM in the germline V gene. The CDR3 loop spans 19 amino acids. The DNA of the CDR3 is TGTGCCAGAGCAACCTCCCGGGACAGGGGACTGTCTGCTAATGAAAAACTGTTTTTT. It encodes CARATSRDRGLSANEKLFF.

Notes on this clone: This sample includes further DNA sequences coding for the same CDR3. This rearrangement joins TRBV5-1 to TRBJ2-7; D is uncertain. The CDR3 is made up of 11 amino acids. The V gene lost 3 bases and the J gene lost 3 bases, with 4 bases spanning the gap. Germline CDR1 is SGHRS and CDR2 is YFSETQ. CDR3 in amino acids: CASSSDYEQYF. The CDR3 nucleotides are TGCGCCAGCAGCTCCGACTACGAGCAGTACTTC. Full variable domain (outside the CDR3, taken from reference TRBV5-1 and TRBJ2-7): KAGVTQTPRYLIKTRGQQVTLSCSPISGHRSVSWYQQTPGQGLQFLFEYFSETQRNKGNFPGRFSGRQFSNSRSEMNVSTLELGDSALYLCASSSDYEQYFGPGTRLTVT.

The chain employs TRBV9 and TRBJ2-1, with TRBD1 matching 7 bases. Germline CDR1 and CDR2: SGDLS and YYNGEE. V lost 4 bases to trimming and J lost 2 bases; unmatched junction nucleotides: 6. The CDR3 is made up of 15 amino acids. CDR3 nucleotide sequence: TGTGCCAGCAGCCCCTCGACAGGGACCTACAATGAGCAGTTCTTC. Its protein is CASSPSTGTYNEQFF.

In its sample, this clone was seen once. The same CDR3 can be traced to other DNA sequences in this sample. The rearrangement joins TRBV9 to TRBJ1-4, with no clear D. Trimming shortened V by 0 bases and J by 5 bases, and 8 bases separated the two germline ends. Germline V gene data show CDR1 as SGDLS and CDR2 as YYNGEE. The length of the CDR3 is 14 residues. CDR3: CASSVDGGNEKLFF. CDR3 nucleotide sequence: TGTGCCAGCAGCGTAGATGGCGGAAATGAAAAACTGTTTTTT.

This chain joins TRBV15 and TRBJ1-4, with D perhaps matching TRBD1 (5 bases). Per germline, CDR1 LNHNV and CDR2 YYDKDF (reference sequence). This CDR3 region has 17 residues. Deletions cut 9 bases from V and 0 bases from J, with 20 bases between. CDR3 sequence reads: CATRAKGLSATNEKLFF. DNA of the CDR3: TGTGCCACTAGAGCAAAGGGACTCAGTGCAACTAATGAAAAACTGTTTTTT.

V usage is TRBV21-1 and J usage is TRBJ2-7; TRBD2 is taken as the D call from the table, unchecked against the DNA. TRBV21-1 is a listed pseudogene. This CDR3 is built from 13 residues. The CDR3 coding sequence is TGTGCCAGCAGCTCCCGGAGCTCCTACGAGCAGTACTTC. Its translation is CASSSRSSYEQYF.

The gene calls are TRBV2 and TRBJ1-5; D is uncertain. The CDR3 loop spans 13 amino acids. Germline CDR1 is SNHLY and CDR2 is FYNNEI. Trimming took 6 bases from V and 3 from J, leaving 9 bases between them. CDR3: CASRADTNQPQHF. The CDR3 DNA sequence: TGTGCCAGCAGAGCAGACACCAATCAGCCCCAGCATTTT.

DNA for the CDR3: TGTGCCAGCAGGGCTACAGGCTGGTACGAGCAGTACTTC. It is translated as CASRATGWYEQYF. The chain combines TRBV28 with TRBJ2-7, with a possible D match to TRBD1 (5 bases). Germline CDR1 reads MDHEN; CDR2 reads SYDVKM. Trimming removed 6 bases from V and 4 bases from J, with 13 bases in between. The length of the CDR3 is 13 residues.

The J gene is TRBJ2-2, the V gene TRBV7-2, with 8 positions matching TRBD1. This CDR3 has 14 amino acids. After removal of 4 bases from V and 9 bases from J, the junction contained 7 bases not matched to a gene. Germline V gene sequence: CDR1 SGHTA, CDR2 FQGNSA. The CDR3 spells CASSYGQGSRELFF. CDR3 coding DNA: TGTGCCAGCAGCTACGGACAGGGCTCCCGGGAGCTGTTTTTT.

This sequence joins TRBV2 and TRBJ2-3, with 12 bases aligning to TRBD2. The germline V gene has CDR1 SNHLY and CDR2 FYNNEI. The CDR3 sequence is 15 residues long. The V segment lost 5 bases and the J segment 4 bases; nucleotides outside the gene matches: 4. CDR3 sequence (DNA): TGTGCCAGCAGTAGGTCTAGCGGGAGGGCAGATACGCAGTATTTT. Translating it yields CASSRSSGRADTQYF. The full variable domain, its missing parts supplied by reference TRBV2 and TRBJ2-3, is EPEVTQTPSHQVTQMGQEVILRCVPISNHLYFYWYRQILGQKVEFLVSFYNNEISEKSEIFDDQFSVERPDGSNFTLKIRSTKLEDSAMYFCASSRSSGRADTQYFGPGTRLTVL.

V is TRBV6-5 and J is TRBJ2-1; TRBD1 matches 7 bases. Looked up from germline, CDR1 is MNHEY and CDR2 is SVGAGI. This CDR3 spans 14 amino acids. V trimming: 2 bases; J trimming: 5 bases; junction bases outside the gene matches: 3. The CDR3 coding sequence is TGTGCCAGCAGTTACGACAGGGAAGACAATGAGCAGTTCTTC. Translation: CASSYDREDNEQFF.

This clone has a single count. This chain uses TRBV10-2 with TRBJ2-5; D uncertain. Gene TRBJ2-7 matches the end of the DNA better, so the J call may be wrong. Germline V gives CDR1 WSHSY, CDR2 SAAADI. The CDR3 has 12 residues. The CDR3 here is CASSETSYEQYF. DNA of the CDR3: TGCGCCAGCAGTGAGACATCGTACGAGCAGTACTTC.